Presented here are 10 T cell receptor beta chains from one specimen sequenced in a study of blood T cell repertoires in COVID-19. Profiled with immunoSEQ multiplex PCR; TCRdb holds only in-frame clones, not every one. The sample shows a few hundred thousand clones, 80% to 90% of them seen only once. Sequenced input: PBMCs or T cells enriched from blood (not recorded which). The origin of the receptors is a woman aged 45-59 years who had recovered from COVID-19.

The chain employs TRBV7-2 and TRBJ2-4, with 9 bases lining up with TRBD2. Trimming cost V 0 bases and J 5 bases; bases outside gene matches: 8. CDR1 SGHTA and CDR2 FQGNSA come from the germline V gene. The CDR3 consists of 17 residues. For the CDR3, the DNA is TGTGCCAGCAGCTTAGCCGGCGGGGGGGCGGGCCAAAACATTCAGTACTTC. This sequence encodes CASSLAGGGAGQNIQYF. Full variable domain (outside the CDR3, taken from reference TRBV7-2 and TRBJ2-4): GAGVSQSPSNKVTEKGKDVELRCDPISGHTALYWYRQSLGQGLEFLIYFQGNSAPDKSGLPSDRFSAERTGGSVSTLTIQRTQQEDSAVYLCASSLAGGGAGQNIQYFGAGTRLSVL.

On this clone itself: An end of the junction does not agree with germline; a read error may underlie this. The chain recombines TRBV15 with TRBJ1-2; D unresolved. Germline V gene data show CDR1 as LNHNV and CDR2 as YYDKDF (reference sequence). CDR3 size: 12 residues. This CDR3 reads CATSPSGFHLAF. In DNA form, the CDR3 reads TGTGCCACCAGCCCTAGCGGGTTCCATCTTGCCTTC.

The CDR3: CATGWSYEQYF. The CDR3 DNA reads as TGTGCCACCGGTTGGTCCTACGAGCAGTACTTC. The chain is built from TRBV28 and TRBJ2-7, with unresolved D. CDR3 size: 11 residues. The germline gives CDR1 MDHEN, CDR2 SYDVKM. Trimming cost V 10 bases and J 1 base, with 8 bases left between them.

The chain links TRBV7-9 to TRBJ1-1; weak D call: TRBD1 (6 bases). This CDR3 region has 16 residues. CDR1 is SEHNR and CDR2 is FQNEAQ in the germline V gene (reference sequence). V was clipped by 6 bases and J by 1 base, with 18 bases between them. CDR3 bases: TGTGCCAGCAGGCCCCTGCGTGGGGGCGAGAACACTGAAGCTTTCTTT. The encoded protein is CASRPLRGGENTEAFF.

The CDR3 nucleotides are TGTGCCAGCAGCTTATACAAGACTGAAGCTTTCTTT. Its protein is CASSLYKTEAFF. V is TRBV2 and J is TRBJ1-1; D is unclear. V lost 6 bases to trimming and J lost 5 bases, with 10 bases between them. The germline V gene has CDR1 SNHLY and CDR2 FYNNEI. This CDR3 is 12 amino acids long.

V gene TRBV5-1 combines with J gene TRBJ2-1; D is unresolved. Trimming took off 1 base at V and 10 bases at J, with 9 bases between the two ends. The length of the CDR3 is 12 residues. Germline assignment: CDR1 SGHRS and CDR2 YFSETQ. The CDR3 loop reads CASSLSFSEQFF. The CDR3 DNA sequence: TGCGCCAGCAGCTTGTCGTTTTCCGAGCAGTTCTTC. Variable domain in full (rest from reference TRBV5-1 and TRBJ2-1): KAGVTQTPRYLIKTRGQQVTLSCSPISGHRSVSWYQQTPGQGLQFLFEYFSETQRNKGNFPGRFSGRQFSNSRSEMNVSTLELGDSALYLCASSLSFSEQFFGPGTRLTVL.

This rearrangement joins TRBV4-1 to TRBJ1-2, with D maybe TRBD1 (5 bases). Trimming took 2 bases from V and 7 from J, leaving 11 bases between them. The CDR3 spans 13 residues. Germline V CDR1 and CDR2: MGHRA, YSYEKL. CDR3 sequence reads: CASSQLAGLGYTF. The CDR3 nucleotides are TGCGCCAGCAGCCAATTAGCAGGGCTTGGCTACACCTTC.

This clone was observed once. This chain uses TRBV2 with TRBJ1-1; tentatively, D is TRBD1 (6 bases). CDR1 and CDR2 from the germline V gene are SNHLY and FYNNEI. Trimming pared 4 bases from V and 1 base from J, leaving 13 bases between. The CDR3 spans 15 residues. The CDR3 loop reads CASSAMTGANTEAFF. The CDR3 nucleotides are TGTGCCAGCAGTGCGATGACAGGTGCGAACACTGAAGCTTTCTTT.

The V gene is TRBV13, the J gene TRBJ2-3; 14 bases are shared with TRBD2. Germline-derived CDR1 and CDR2 are PRHDT and FYEKMQ (reference sequence). CDR3 length: 17 residues. V shed 5 bases, J shed 6 bases, and the junction held 10 bases outside the gene matches. The CDR3 DNA sequence: TGTGCCAGCAGCCTCGGGACTAGCGGGGGTGGGTCCGATACGCAGTATTTT. It translates to CASSLGTSGGGSDTQYF. Full variable domain (outside the CDR3, taken from reference TRBV13 and TRBJ2-3): AAGVIQSPRHLIKEKRETATLKCYPIPRHDTVYWYQQGPGQDPQFLISFYEKMQSDKGSIPDRFSAQQFSDYHSELNMSSLELGDSALYFCASSLGTSGGGSDTQYFGPGTRLTVL.

V and J are TRBV5-6 and TRBJ1-1; a possible D gene is TRBD1 (6 bases). Trimming stripped 4 bases from V and 9 bases from J, with 22 bases between. Germline CDR1 is SGHDT and CDR2 is YYEEEE. This CDR3 has 15 amino acids. CDR3 sequence reads: CASSELDRAPGKAFF. The CDR3 nucleotides read TGTGCCAGCAGCGAGTTGGACAGAGCCCCAGGTAAAGCTTTCTTT.